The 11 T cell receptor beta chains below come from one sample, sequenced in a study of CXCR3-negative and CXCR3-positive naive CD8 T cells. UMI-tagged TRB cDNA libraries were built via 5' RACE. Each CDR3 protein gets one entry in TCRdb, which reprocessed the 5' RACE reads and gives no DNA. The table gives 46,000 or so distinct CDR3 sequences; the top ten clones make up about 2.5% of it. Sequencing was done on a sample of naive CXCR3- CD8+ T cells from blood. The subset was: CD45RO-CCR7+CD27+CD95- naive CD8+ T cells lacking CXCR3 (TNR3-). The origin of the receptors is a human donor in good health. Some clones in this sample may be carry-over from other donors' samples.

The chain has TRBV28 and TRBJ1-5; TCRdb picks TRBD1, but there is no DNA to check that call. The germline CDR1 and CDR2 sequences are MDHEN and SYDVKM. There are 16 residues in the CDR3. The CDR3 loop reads CASSSYPGQGNQPQHF.

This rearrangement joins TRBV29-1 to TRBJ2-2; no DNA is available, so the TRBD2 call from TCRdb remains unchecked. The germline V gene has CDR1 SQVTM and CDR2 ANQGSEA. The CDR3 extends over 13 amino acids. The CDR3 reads CSVGLPNTGELFF.

CDR3 loop: CASSHDLKQGLSYNEQFF. The V call is TRBV7-2, the J call TRBJ2-1; TCRdb returns TRBD1, unconfirmable since there is no DNA. The CDR3 is 18 residues long. CDR1 and CDR2 from the germline V gene are SGHTA and FQGNSA.

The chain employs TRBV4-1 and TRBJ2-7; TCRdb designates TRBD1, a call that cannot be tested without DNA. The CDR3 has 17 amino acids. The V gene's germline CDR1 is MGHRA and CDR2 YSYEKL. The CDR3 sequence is CASSQEGGPRATYEQYF.

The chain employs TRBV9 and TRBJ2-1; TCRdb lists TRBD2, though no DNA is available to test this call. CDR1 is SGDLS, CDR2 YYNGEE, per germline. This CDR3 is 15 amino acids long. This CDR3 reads CASSVGTTGYNEQFF. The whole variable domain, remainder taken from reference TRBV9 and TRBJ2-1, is DSGVTQTPKHLITATGQRVTLRCSPRSGDLSVYWYQQSLDQGLQFLIQYYNGEERAKGNILERFSAQQFPDLHSELNLSSLELGDSALYFCASSVGTTGYNEQFFGPGTRLTVL.

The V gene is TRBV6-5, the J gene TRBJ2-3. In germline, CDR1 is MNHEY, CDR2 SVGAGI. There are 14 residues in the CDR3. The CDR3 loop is CASSPGKPTDTQYF.

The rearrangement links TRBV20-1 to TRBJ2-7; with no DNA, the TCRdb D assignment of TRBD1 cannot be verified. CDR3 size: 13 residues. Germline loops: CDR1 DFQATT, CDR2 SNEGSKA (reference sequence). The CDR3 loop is CSARDRVSYEQYF.

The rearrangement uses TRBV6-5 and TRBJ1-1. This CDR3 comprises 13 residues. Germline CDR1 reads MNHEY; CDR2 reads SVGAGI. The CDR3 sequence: CASRLNMNTEAFF.

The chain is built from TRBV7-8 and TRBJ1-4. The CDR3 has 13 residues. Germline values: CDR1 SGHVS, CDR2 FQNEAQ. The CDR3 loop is CASSSKQYEKLFF.

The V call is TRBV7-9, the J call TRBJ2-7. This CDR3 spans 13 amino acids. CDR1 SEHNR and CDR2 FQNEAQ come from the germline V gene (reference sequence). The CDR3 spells CASSPTETYEQYF.

The CDR3 protein is CASSEGYNEQFF. This chain links TRBV2 with TRBJ2-1. The CDR3 spans 12 residues. Germline CDR1 reads SNHLY; CDR2 reads FYNNEI.